This T cell receptor beta chain comes out of a study of cytomegalovirus exposure and HLA in healthy donors. CDR1 is MDHEN, CDR2 SYDVKM, per germline. Between the trimmed V and J ends, which lost 8 bases and 4 bases, there was a span of 12 bases. This CDR3 spans 13 amino acids. In regard to this clone: Its target is not known.

The PCR employed 60 Vbeta primers together with 13 Jbeta primers. Clones were sequenced by immunoSEQ multiplex PCR, and TCRdb holds only the in-frame ones, with some missing. This sample's clone table lists roughly 45,000 clones. The study's findings and limits: When analyzed later, the rates of TCR association showed variation by HLA locus, with DRB1 the most and HLA-C the fewest. V- and J-gene trimming of TCR beta was linked (in a later analysis) to a missense DCLRE1C variant. A later analysis by the authors found several of the most significant clusters apparently linked to common viral pathogens.

The sample consisted of PBMCs. V and J are TRBV28 and TRBJ1-5; D is perhaps TRBD1 (5 bases). This TCR derives from a woman in her twenties or thirties in good health and CMV-seronegative. DNA for the CDR3: TGTGCCAGCCTGGGGGGTCTGAATCAGCCCCAGCATTTT. It specifies CASLGGLNQPQHF.